These T cell receptor beta chains were read from a single sample in a study of cytomegalovirus exposure and HLA in healthy donors. Profiled with immunoSEQ multiplex PCR; TCRdb holds only in-frame clones, not every one. The repertoire table contains about 52,000 clones. Specimen: PBMCs. These receptors were obtained from a woman aged 50 to 60 in good health and CMV-seropositive. Each CDR3 is given with its conserved first and last residue. The D gene is left open where the match is weak.

v_gene: TRBV4-2
d_gene: TRBD1
j_gene: TRBJ1-5
CDR3nt: TGTGCCAGCAGCCAAGATCAGTGGACAGGGAGGGCTAGCAATCAGCCCCAGCATTTT
CDR3aa: CASSQDQWTGRASNQPQHF

v_gene: TRBV27
d_gene: TRBD1
j_gene: TRBJ2-1
CDR3nt: TGTGCCACCAGACAGGGGAGCTCCTACAATGAGCAGTTCTTC
CDR3aa: CATRQGSSYNEQFF

v_gene: TRBV29-1
d_gene: -
j_gene: TRBJ2-7
CDR3nt: TGCAGCGTTGAACTTTCGGCGGAAAGCTCCTACGAGCAGTACTTC
CDR3aa: CSVELSAESSYEQYF

v_gene: TRBV27
d_gene: TRBD1
j_gene: TRBJ1-2
CDR3nt: TGTGCCAGCTCCTCAGGGGGCGCGGTTGGCTACACCTTC
CDR3aa: CASSSGGAVGYTF

v_gene: TRBV28
d_gene: -
j_gene: TRBJ1-2
CDR3nt: TGTGCCAGCAGTTTATTAGCAGGGGCTACGAACTATGGCTACACCTTC
CDR3aa: CASSLLAGATNYGYTF

v_gene: TRBV6-1
d_gene: -
j_gene: TRBJ2-2
CDR3nt: TGTGCCAGCAGTGAAGTGACTGTCCGGGAGCTGTTTTTT
CDR3aa: CASSEVTVRELFF

v_gene: TRBV2
d_gene: -
j_gene: TRBJ1-5
CDR3nt: TGTGCCAGCCGTGGAGACTCACTTAGCAATCAGCCCCAGCATTTT
CDR3aa: CASRGDSLSNQPQHF

v_gene: TRBV5-4
d_gene: TRBD2
j_gene: TRBJ2-1
CDR3nt: TGTGCCAGCAGCTCCCGGACTAGCGGGGGGATAAATGAGCAGTTCTTC
CDR3aa: CASSSRTSGGINEQFF

v_gene: TRBV28
d_gene: -
j_gene: TRBJ2-7
CDR3nt: TGTGCCAGCAGAGACTCCGGAGAGCAGTACTTC
CDR3aa: CASRDSGEQYF

v_gene: TRBV4-1
d_gene: -
j_gene: TRBJ1-4
CDR3nt: TGCGCCAGCAGCTCGGGGGGAGCGGGTGAAAAACTGTTTTTT
CDR3aa: CASSSGGAGEKLFF

v_gene: TRBV5-4
d_gene: TRBD1
j_gene: TRBJ2-5
CDR3nt: TGTGCCAGCAGCACCGACAGGGCAGAGACCCAGTACTTC
CDR3aa: CASSTDRAETQYF

v_gene: TRBV28
d_gene: -
j_gene: TRBJ2-7
CDR3nt: TGTGCCAGCAGTTTCGGGCGGGGCAGCTCCTACGAGCAGTACTTC
CDR3aa: CASSFGRGSSYEQYF

v_gene: TRBV28
d_gene: -
j_gene: TRBJ1-2
CDR3nt: TGTGCCAGCAGTCTTTCCCCCGCGGGTGGCTATGGCTACACCTTC
CDR3aa: CASSLSPAGGYGYTF

v_gene: TRBV10-1
d_gene: TRBD1
j_gene: TRBJ1-1
CDR3nt: TGCGCCAGCAGTTCAGGGGGGACTGAAGCTTTCTTT
CDR3aa: CASSSGGTEAFF

v_gene: TRBV30
d_gene: TRBD1
j_gene: TRBJ1-4
CDR3nt: TGTGGGGGACAGGGACGGGGTGAAAAACTGTTTTTT
CDR3aa: CGGQGRGEKLFF

v_gene: TRBV30
d_gene: -
j_gene: TRBJ2-7
CDR3nt: TGTGCCTGGAGTCCTCCGACAGGTCTCTCCTACGAGCAGTACTTC
CDR3aa: CAWSPPTGLSYEQYF

v_gene: TRBV10-2
d_gene: -
j_gene: TRBJ1-5
CDR3nt: TGCGCCAGCAGTGAGGAGGGATGGCAGCCCCAGCATTTT
CDR3aa: CASSEEGWQPQHF

v_gene: TRBV7-2
d_gene: -
j_gene: TRBJ1-1
CDR3nt: TGTGCAAGCTCCCCAGGGCCAGAAACTGAAGCTTTCTTT
CDR3aa: CASSPGPETEAFF

v_gene: TRBV19
d_gene: -
j_gene: TRBJ1-3
CDR3nt: TGTGCCAGTAGTCTGGCACATAAAAACACCATATATTTT
CDR3aa: CASSLAHKNTIYF

v_gene: TRBV6-5
d_gene: -
j_gene: TRBJ2-1
CDR3nt: TGTGCCAGCAGTCCTAACTACAATGAGCAGTTCTTC
CDR3aa: CASSPNYNEQFF

v_gene: TRBV4-1
d_gene: TRBD1
j_gene: TRBJ2-7
CDR3nt: TGCGCCAGCAGCCAAGATGAGAGGGGGCTCTCTGAGCAGTACTTC
CDR3aa: CASSQDERGLSEQYF

v_gene: TRBV28
d_gene: TRBD1
j_gene: TRBJ2-7
CDR3nt: TGTGCCAGCAGTTTGGCCGGGACAGGCGCCTACGAGCAGTACTTC
CDR3aa: CASSLAGTGAYEQYF

v_gene: TRBV10-3
d_gene: -
j_gene: TRBJ1-6
CDR3nt: TGTGCCATCAGTGAGGCGGCCAGAACTTCACCCCTCCACTTT
CDR3aa: CAISEAARTSPLHF

v_gene: TRBV5-6
d_gene: -
j_gene: TRBJ1-1
CDR3nt: TGTGCCAGCAGCTTCCAGGGCATGAACACTGAAGCTTTCTTT
CDR3aa: CASSFQGMNTEAFF